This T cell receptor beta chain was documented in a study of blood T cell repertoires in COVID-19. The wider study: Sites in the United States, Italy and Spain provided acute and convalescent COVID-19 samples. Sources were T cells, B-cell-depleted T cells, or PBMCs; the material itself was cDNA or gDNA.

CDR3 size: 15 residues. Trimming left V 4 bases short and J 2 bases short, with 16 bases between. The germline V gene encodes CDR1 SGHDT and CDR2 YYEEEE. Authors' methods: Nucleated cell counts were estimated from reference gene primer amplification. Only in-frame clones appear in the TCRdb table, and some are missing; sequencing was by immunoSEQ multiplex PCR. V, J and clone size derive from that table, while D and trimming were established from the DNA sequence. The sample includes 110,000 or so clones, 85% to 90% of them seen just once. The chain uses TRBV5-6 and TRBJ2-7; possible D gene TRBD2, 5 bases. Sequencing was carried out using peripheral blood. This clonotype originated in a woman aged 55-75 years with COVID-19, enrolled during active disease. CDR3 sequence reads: CASSPRSGGPYEQYF. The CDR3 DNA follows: TGTGCCAGCAGCCCCCGGTCGGGCGGGCCCTACGAGCAGTACTTC.